This TCR beta chain was documented in a study of cytomegalovirus exposure and HLA in healthy donors. The PCR made use of 60 Vbeta and 13 Jbeta primers. Method: immunoSEQ multiplex PCR; TCRdb's copy keeps in-frame clones and lacks some. The sample contains more than 50,000 clones, over 75% of which appear only once. The CDR3 has 12 residues. Germline lookup yields CDR1 SGHVS and CDR2 FNYEAQ. V lost 4 bases, J lost 6 bases, and 7 bases lay in between. The sequence came from a female donor in good health and CMV-seronegative. This chain uses TRBV7-6 with TRBJ2-1, with D uncertain. Sequences were obtained from PBMCs. CDR3 nucleotides: TGTGCCAGCAGCTCCGCCGGCAATGAGCAGTTCTTC. Its translation: CASSSAGNEQFF.